This section outlines one T cell receptor (beta chain) sequence together with its context. This specimen comes from a study of blood T cell repertoires in COVID-19. For the study at large: The origin of the acute and convalescent COVID-19 samples was the United States, Italy and Spain. The cDNA or gDNA used as material had been derived from T cells, B-cell-depleted T cells, or PBMCs.

Source study methods: Nucleated cell counts were estimated from reference gene primer amplification. Using immunoSEQ multiplex PCR, the repertoire was profiled, and TCRdb retains in-frame clones only, with some absent. V, J and clone size are those of that table, while D and trimming were read from the DNA. This table has 180,000 or so clones, 87% appearing once. The J segment lost 2 bases and the V segment lost 5 bases, leaving 3 bases of the junction unmatched. The CDR3 sequence is 14 residues long. The germline V gene has CDR1 SGHDT and CDR2 YYEEEE. The receptor was derived from a woman aged 50 to 65 with acute or convalescent COVID-19. This chain uses TRBV5-6 with TRBJ1-3, with 8 bases fitting TRBD1. The specimen was peripheral blood. CDR3 protein: CASRAGGAGNTIYF. CDR3 sequence (DNA): TGTGCCAGCAGGGCAGGGGGCGCTGGAAACACCATATATTTT. Using reference TRBV5-6 and TRBJ1-3 for the parts outside the CDR3, the full variable domain is DAGVTQSPTHLIKTRGQQVTLRCSPKSGHDTVSWYQQALGQGPQFIFQYYEEEERQRGNFPDRFSGHQFPNYSSELNVNALLLGDSALYLCASRAGGAGNTIYFGEGSWLTVV.